Reported below is one T cell receptor beta chain. This clone was detected only a few times. It lacks a known antigen. Within one base of it there is no much larger clone, and no base qualities were kept. Trimming accounts for 6 bases at V and 3 bases at J, while the number of junction bases matched to no gene is 11. The germline V gene (reference sequence) provides CDR1 MNHEY and CDR2 SMNVEV. The CDR3 measures 16 amino acids from cysteine to phenylalanine. The DNA shown is the 48-base CDR3, in frame from base 1. This record belongs to a study of CD8+ T cells in alopecia areata (dated by TCRdb to 2016 to 2019). With regard to the full study: Treated patients were enrolled in an open-label pilot trial of oral tofacitinib, 5 to 10 mg twice daily, for moderate-to-severe alopecia areata. Human TCRbeta sequencing covered scalp tissue and sorted CD4+ and CD8+ peripheral blood T cells from patchy and totalis/universalis alopecia areata patients and healthy controls. Patients stayed on tofacitinib for 6 to 18 months and then had 6 months of follow-up off drug so that delayed response and recurrence could be assessed. The RNA source kit depended on sample type: the PAXgene miRNA kit for fixed scalp, the miRNeasy kit for PBMCs, and the RNeasy kit for mouse skin. Biopsies were taken from tofacitinib-treated patients at baseline and at 4 and 24 weeks of treatment, and a later scalp biopsy was taken in several of the tofacitinib-treated patients. High-throughput TCRbeta sequencing was used to examine T cell clonal expansion in alopecia areata in both the C3H/HeJ mouse model and human patients. TCRbeta CDR3 regions were amplified by immunoSEQ multiplex PCR with 35 Vbeta forward and 13 Jbeta reverse primers. Clonality in the scalp was compared among normal scalp (n=4), patchy alopecia areata scalp (n=8), and alopecia totalis/universalis scalp (n=8). Summary of the overall study and its limitations: Unlike mouse skin, which is dominated by gammadelta T cells, normal human skin has resident alphabeta T cells that are also sequenced, and this complicates analysis of the scalp TCR repertoire. Shared TCR sequences between patients were less evident than in mice, which may be partly attributable to HLA diversity in the patient population. Compared with normal scalp, lesional scalp had higher clonality and more expanded CD8+ clones, particularly in alopecia totalis/universalis, a pattern that suggests antigenic drive.

This sample's time point label indicates: baseline before oral tofacitinib. Peripheral blood and lesional scalp punch biopsies were obtained from patients with alopecia areata. After PBMCs were isolated by density centrifugation and stained for CD3, CD4 and CD8, a FACSAria was used to sort CD4+ and CD8+ T cells. The library was generated by the immunoSEQ multiplex PCR assay. For TCR sequencing, RNA was extracted from every sample and reverse transcribed into cDNA to serve as template. SuperScript III was used for first-strand cDNA synthesis, primed with a 2:1 mix of oligo-dT and random hexamers. Amplification bias was assessed with a synthetic immune receptor repertoire, and residual bias was removed computationally. In the paper's pipeline: Raw reads were preprocessed for error removal, and CDR3 was defined according to IMGT conventions as running from the conserved cysteine to phenylalanine. To get clonality, Shannon entropy was normalized by log2 of the number of productive unique TCRs and the result was subtracted from 1. CD4 or CD8 identity of scalp clones was inferred by cross-referencing scalp TCRbeta sequences with sorted blood CD4 and CD8 repertoires. In TCRdb, the immuneACCESS table is reduced to in-frame sequences with V and J assigned. These tables do not hold every clone; where another copy was compared, an unresolved V gene accounts for under half, and the others remain unexplained. D and trimming were read from the DNA, whereas the V and J calls and clone size are those reported in that table. This sample holds 250,000 or so clones; 67% were observed only once. The ten largest make up around 1.2% of the sample.

The rearrangement joined TRBV27 to TRBJ2-4, and 7 junctional nucleotides match TRBD1. Here the sequenced sample was CD4+ T cells sorted from blood, taken at week 0. The TCR sequence derives from a human donor with alopecia areata. The nucleotide sequence is TGTGCCAGCAGCCGACGTGACAGGGTTGGCAAAAACATTCAGTACTTC. Translated, it reads CASSRRDRVGKNIQYF.